This T cell receptor (beta chain) was sequenced in a study of blood T cell repertoires in COVID-19. On the study more broadly: Samples taken during acute and convalescent COVID-19 were collected in the United States, Italy and Spain.

Methods used by the authors: Cell counts per sample came from amplifying reference gene primers. The protocol was immunoSEQ multiplex PCR, while the TCRdb copy is restricted to in-frame clones and leaves out a portion. That table furnishes V, J and clone size, whereas the DNA furnished D and trimming. The sample comprises fewer than 65,000 clones, roughly 85% of which are singletons, and approximately 5% rests with the top ten. This CDR3 contains 15 residues. The V gene's germline CDR1 is MNHEY and CDR2 SVGAGI. V lost 8 bases and J 0 bases, leaving 14 bases between the germline ends. Sequences were obtained from peripheral blood. The TCR comes from a human donor in a cohort sampled during active COVID-19. V is TRBV6-5 and J is TRBJ2-4, with D perhaps matching TRBD1 (6 bases). DNA of the CDR3: TGTGCCAGCGACAGGACAGCCACAGCCAAAAACATTCAGTACTTC. Protein: CASDRTATAKNIQYF.